This T cell receptor (beta chain) was captured in a study of control samples from healthy donors and cancer patients. Sequencing used immunoSEQ multiplex PCR; TCRdb keeps in-frame clones, though not all of them. The repertoire holds 150,000 or so clones, with roughly 93% as singletons. The CDR3 has 12 amino acids. Per the germline V gene, CDR1 is MDHEN and CDR2 is SYDVKM. The trim removed 6 bases at V and 7 bases at J, leaving 4 bases unmatched. The receptor's source is a man younger than 35 in good health. The material sequenced was blood. The chain has TRBV28 and TRBJ1-2, with 8 bases identical to TRBD1. The CDR3 DNA is TGTGCCAGCAGGGGACAGGCTCGTGGCTACACCTTC. It codes for CASRGQARGYTF.